This T cell receptor beta chain was obtained from a study of blood T cell repertoires in COVID-19. The Seattle patients, enrolled during active infection, were followed longitudinally. The ends were cut back, 3 bases at V and 0 bases at J, with 4 bases in the middle. This CDR3 has 13 residues. The germline V gene encodes CDR1 SEHNR and CDR2 FQNEAQ (reference sequence). Per the authors' pipeline: Reference gene primer amplification gave nucleated cell count estimates. Produced via immunoSEQ multiplex PCR; TCRdb's table is partial and in-frame only. D and trimming come from the DNA, and the V and J calls and clone size come from that table. This repertoire shows tens of thousands of clones, roughly 87% found once; its top ten account for 20% to 25%. This clone was detected a few times.

Sequencing was done on a sample of peripheral blood. This sequence originates from a woman of 80 years or more with COVID-19, enrolled during active disease. This chain uses TRBV7-9 with TRBJ2-3; no clear D. The CDR3 loop reads CASSFPSTDTQYF. The CDR3 DNA reads TGTGCCAGCAGCTTCCCTAGCACAGATACGCAGTATTTT.